The sample holds many counts of the clone carrying this T cell receptor beta chain. TCRdb called the PCR reads again in MiXCR, with one record for every CDR3 protein. Here the sample spans over 550,000 distinct CDR3 sequences, 25% being singletons. The data are from a study of molecular identifiers for immune sequencing clone quantification. Study background: Naive CD8 cell RNA, from about 20,000 or 100,000 cells, was split five ways in replicates, with four sequenced.

V was pared by 7 bases and J by 10 bases, with 13 bases between. Germline loops: CDR1 SQVTM, CDR2 ANQGSEA. The CDR3 runs 11 residues. The chain has TRBV29-1 and TRBJ1-4, with a possible D match to TRBD1 (5 bases). What was sequenced was naive CD8+ T cells from blood, with Jurkat cell RNA spiked in. As for subset: FACS-sorted CD8+CD4-CCR7+CD45RA+ naive T cells. The receptor was derived from a human donor in good health. Some libraries in this study had Jurkat cell RNA spiked in. As DNA, the CDR3 is TGCAGCGGATGGGACGATGGAAAACTGTTTTTT. Translating it yields CSGWDDGKLFF.